This entry features one TCR beta chain sequence. No antigen is known for it. The ends were cut back, 0 bases at V and 6 bases at J, with 5 bases in the middle. The CDR3 totals 11 residues. The germline V gene encodes CDR1 GTSNPN and CDR2 SVGIG (reference sequence). The data originate from a study of PD-1 blockade in classical Hodgkin lymphoma. About the study: Nivolumab was given intravenously to patients at 3 mg/kg every 2 weeks. General observations from the study: By C4D1, CD4+ diversity increased significantly, especially in complete responders.

Clones were read by immunoSEQ multiplex PCR, and TCRdb kept only the in-frame ones, dropping some. Here the sample spans about 100,000 clones, about 89% being singletons. Autologous stem cell transplantation was followed by relapse in every patient, and brentuximab vedotin exposure varied. This sample comprised peripheral blood mononuclear cells (PBMCs), obtained before the second cycle of nivolumab. This TCR came from a human donor with classical Hodgkin lymphoma. This chain uses TRBV30 with TRBJ1-1; D gene uncertain. Written as DNA, the CDR3 is TGTGCCTGGAGTGTAACAGCTGAAGCTTTCTTT. This codes for CAWSVTAEAFF. Full variable domain (rest looked up from reference TRBV30 and TRBJ1-1): SQTIHQWPATLVQPVGSPLSLECTVEGTSNPNLYWYRQAAGRGLQLLFYSVGIGQISSEVPQNLSASRPQDRQFILSSKKLLLSDSGFYLCAWSVTAEAFFGQGTRLTVV.